This record concerns one T cell receptor (beta chain) sequence. This CDR3 is 13 amino acids long. From germline, CDR1 is SGHAT and CDR2 FQDESV (reference sequence). The V gene lost 2 bases and the J gene lost 8 bases, with 12 bases spanning the gap. Original methodology: How many nucleated cells were present was estimated from reference gene primer amplification. Profiling relied on immunoSEQ multiplex PCR, and the TCRdb table lists in-frame clones only, not all of them. V and J calls and clone size are copied from that table; D and trimming were computed from the DNA. In the table there are about 260,000 clones, about 87% of which are singletons. This sample was included in a study of blood T cell repertoires in COVID-19.

The clonotype comes from a man aged 55 to 70 who had recovered from COVID-19. The sequenced sample consisted of peripheral blood. J is TRBJ1-2 and V is TRBV11-1, with a tentative D call TRBD1 (5 bases). The CDR3 protein is CASSLQGQGGYTF. The CDR3 region has the DNA TGTGCCAGCAGCTTACAGGGCCAAGGGGGCTACACCTTC.